The clone carrying this T cell receptor (beta chain) has just one count. V lost 4 bases and J 11 bases, leaving 17 bases between the germline ends. Germline assignment: CDR1 MDHEN and CDR2 SYDVKM. The CDR3 consists of 13 residues. This sample was taken from a study of OX40 agonist ivuxolimab in advanced cancers. Sequencing used immunoSEQ multiplex PCR; TCRdb keeps in-frame clones, though not all of them. This table holds approximately 70,000 clones, 80% to 90% found once. The source material was CD4+ or CD8+ T cells sorted from blood, sampled in a trial of the OX40 agonist ivuxolimab. This rearrangement joins TRBV28 to TRBJ1-1, with a possible D match to TRBD1 (6 bases). The sequence was obtained from an adult with an advanced solid tumor such as melanoma, head and neck, liver or kidney cancer. The CDR3 loop reads CASSSLEVGAAFF. The CDR3, as DNA: TGTGCCAGCAGTTCCCTCGAAGTGGGGGCGGCTTTCTTT.